These T cell receptor beta chains were read from a single sample in a study of shared clonotypes between healthy human individuals. The data were produced by immunoSEQ multiplex PCR, yet TCRdb's version contains in-frame clones alone and is incomplete. The sample has some 1.5 million clones, approximately 98% seen once. Sequenced material: naive CD4+ T cells sorted from blood. These receptors were collected from a man aged 30 to 39 in good health. Each CDR3 is given with its conserved first and last residue. A D gene is named only where the DNA matches it firmly. Size tells how often a clone was seen (once, few, many) or the class of an expanded clone, and some rows leave it out.

V	J	D	length	size	CDR3	DNA
TRBV11-2	TRBJ2-3	NA	15	NA	CASSLESPYTDTQYF	TGTGCCAGCAGCTTAGAATCCCCCTACACAGATACGCAGTATTTT
TRBV6-1	TRBJ2-7	NA	13	NA	CASSDRDWHEQYF	TGTGCCAGCAGTGACAGGGATTGGCACGAGCAGTACTTC
TRBV5-1	TRBJ1-5	NA	14	NA	CASSKQGGDQPQHF	TGCGCCAGCAGCAAACAGGGTGGGGATCAGCCCCAGCATTTT
TRBV7-2	TRBJ2-3	NA	15	NA	CASSPPRGNTDTQYF	TGTGCCAGCAGCCCCCCCCGGGGGAACACAGATACGCAGTATTTT
TRBV5-4	TRBJ2-7	TRBD2	15	NA	CASSLGLAGLYEQYF	TGTGCCAGCAGCCTGGGACTAGCGGGATTGTACGAGCAGTACTTC
TRBV12-5	TRBJ2-2	NA	16	NA	CASGLVLGGNTGELFF	TGTGCTAGTGGTTTGGTACTTGGGGGTAACACCGGGGAGCTGTTTTTT
TRBV11-2	TRBJ2-3	NA	13	NA	CASSGQTTDTQYF	TGTGCCAGCTCCGGACAGACCACAGATACGCAGTATTTT
TRBV5-1	TRBJ2-1	NA	14	NA	CASSWDKGDAEQFF	TGCGCCAGCAGCTGGGACAAGGGGGACGCTGAGCAGTTCTTC
TRBV7-2	TRBJ2-3	NA	16	NA	CASSLERRSPTDTQYF	TGTGCCAGCAGCTTAGAAAGGAGGTCTCCTACAGATACGCAGTATTTT
TRBV6-5	TRBJ2-7	TRBD1	14	NA	CASSYPDREYEQYF	TGTGCCAGCAGTTACCCTGACAGGGAGTACGAGCAGTACTTC
TRBV18	TRBJ1-5	NA	13	NA	CASSPANVGPQHF	TGTGCCAGCTCACCGGCGAATGTGGGGCCCCAGCATTTT
TRBV7-8	TRBJ2-5	NA	13	once	CASRREWEETQYF	TGTGCCAGCAGACGGGAGTGGGAAGAGACCCAGTACTTC
TRBV18	TRBJ1-2	NA	13	NA	CASSPEGNYGYTF	TGTGCCAGCTCACCGGAGGGGAACTATGGCTACACCTTC
TRBV9	TRBJ2-1	NA	15	NA	CASSDLPGDYNEQFF	TGTGCCAGCAGCGACCTCCCGGGGGACTACAATGAGCAGTTCTTC
TRBV14	TRBJ2-2	NA	15	NA	CASSTAGANTGELFF	TGTGCCAGCAGCACGGCAGGGGCGAACACCGGGGAGCTGTTTTTT
TRBV11-2	TRBJ1-3	TRBD1	15	NA	CASSLRGPPGNTIYF	TGTGCCAGCAGCTTAAGGGGGCCCCCTGGAAACACCATATATTTT
TRBV15	TRBJ1-3	NA	13	NA	CATTIRGGNTIYF	TGTGCCACCACAATTAGAGGGGGAAACACCATATATTTT
TRBV7-6	TRBJ2-5	TRBD1	15	NA	CASQGQGRVGETQYF	TGTGCCTCTCAGGGACAGGGAAGGGTTGGAGAGACCCAGTACTTC
TRBV6-1	TRBJ2-7	TRBD1	15	NA	CASSEAGTGGYEQYF	TGTGCCAGCAGTGAGGCCGGGACAGGGGGCTACGAGCAGTACTTC
TRBV5-4	TRBJ2-7	TRBD1	15	NA	CASSLAGNRGREQYF	TGTGCCAGCAGCTTGGCCGGGAACAGGGGGAGGGAGCAGTACTTC
TRBV11-2	TRBJ1-3	NA	14	NA	CASSSSVSGNTIYF	TGTGCCAGCAGCTCTTCGGTCTCTGGAAACACCATATATTTT
TRBV9	TRBJ2-5	TRBD2	17	NA	CASSTPTTSLLGETQYF	TGTGCCAGCAGCACTCCAACGACTAGCCTACTGGGAGAGACCCAGTACTTC
TRBV2	TRBJ2-3	TRBD2	16	NA	CASSLAGGPVGDTQYF	TGTGCCAGCAGTCTAGCGGGAGGGCCCGTAGGAGATACGCAGTATTTT
TRBV10-3	TRBJ2-5	NA	14	NA	CAISESRREETQYF	TGTGCCATCAGTGAGTCAAGGCGGGAAGAGACCCAGTACTTC
TRBV7-9	TRBJ2-7	TRBD1	14	NA	CASSEQGAHYEQYF	TGTGCCAGCAGCGAACAGGGGGCTCACTACGAGCAGTACTTC
TRBV10-3	TRBJ2-2	TRBD2	15	NA	CAIRQTSATTGELFF	TGTGCCATCAGGCAGACTAGCGCTACCACCGGGGAGCTGTTTTTT
TRBV6-5	TRBJ2-1	TRBD2	14	NA	CASSTGLLHNEQFF	TGTGCCAGCAGTACGGGACTACTCCACAATGAGCAGTTCTTC
TRBV9	TRBJ1-1	NA	13	NA	CASSTDPNTEAFF	TGTGCCAGCAGCACCGACCCGAACACTGAAGCTTTCTTT
TRBV10-1	TRBJ2-7	NA	16	NA	CASRAVETGSSYEQYF	TGCGCCAGCAGGGCCGTGGAGACGGGGAGCTCCTACGAGCAGTACTTC
TRBV29-1	TRBJ2-7	NA	14	NA	CSVPRPGTSYEQYF	TGCAGCGTGCCCCGTCCAGGGACCTCCTACGAGCAGTACTTC
TRBV5-1	TRBJ2-5	TRBD1	15	NA	CASSLSGTGQETQYF	TGCGCCAGCAGCTTGTCCGGGACAGGCCAAGAGACCCAGTACTTC
TRBV28	TRBJ2-7	NA	12	NA	CASRQVVSEQYF	TGTGCCAGCAGACAGGTCGTGAGTGAGCAGTACTTC
TRBV29-1	TRBJ2-3	NA	12	NA	CSVEYSTDTQYF	TGCAGCGTTGAATACAGCACAGATACGCAGTATTTT
TRBV5-1	TRBJ2-6	NA	15	NA	CASSSHLSGANVLTF	TGCGCCAGCAGCTCACACCTCTCTGGGGCCAACGTCCTGACTTTC
TRBV5-5	TRBJ2-5	NA	13	NA	CASSLHSQETQYF	TGTGCCAGCAGCTTGCACAGCCAAGAGACCCAGTACTTC
TRBV10-3	TRBJ1-2	NA	15	NA	CAMAGSRDKNYGYTF	TGTGCCATGGCGGGATCCCGGGACAAAAACTATGGCTACACCTTC
TRBV5-3	TRBJ1-3	NA	19	NA	CARSLYGPSPRRSRNTIYF	TGTGCCAGAAGCTTGTACGGGCCTTCTCCTCGACGCAGCAGAAACACCATATATTTT
TRBV28	TRBJ2-2	TRBD1	16	once	CASSSSGTGFTGELFF	TGTGCCAGCAGTTCCTCCGGGACAGGGTTTACCGGGGAGCTGTTTTTT
TRBV6-1	TRBJ1-4	NA	13	NA	CASSAGLNEKLFF	TGTGCCAGCAGTGCTGGGTTAAATGAAAAACTGTTTTTT
TRBV13	TRBJ2-7	NA	14	NA	CASSERASSYEQYF	TGTGCCAGCAGCGAGCGGGCCAGCTCCTACGAGCAGTACTTC
TRBV7-2	TRBJ2-2	TRBD1	14	NA	CASSRTGGSGELFF	TGTGCCAGCAGTCGGACAGGGGGATCCGGGGAGCTGTTTTTT
TRBV19	TRBJ2-2	NA	16	NA	CASSTDIPRGAGELFF	TGTGCCAGTAGTACCGATATCCCGCGGGGAGCCGGGGAGCTGTTTTTT
TRBV18	TRBJ2-7	NA	14	NA	CASSPSSRPYEQYF	TGTGCCAGCTCACCATCAAGTCGCCCCTACGAGCAGTACTTC
TRBV7-9	TRBJ1-2	NA	14	NA	CASSLAVVGVGYTF	TGTGCCAGCAGCTTAGCAGTAGTCGGGGTTGGCTACACCTTC
TRBV7-3	TRBJ2-1	NA	13	NA	CASSLTSNNEQFF	TGTGCCAGCAGCTTAACCTCAAACAATGAGCAGTTCTTC
TRBV13	TRBJ2-2	TRBD2	15	NA	CASSVTSGSTGELFF	TGTGCCAGCAGCGTGACTAGCGGGAGCACCGGGGAGCTGTTTTTT
TRBV15	TRBJ2-2	NA	18	once	CATSPRLVTGSNTGELFF	TGTGCCACCAGCCCTAGACTAGTGACAGGGTCCAACACCGGGGAGCTGTTTTTT
TRBV7-2	TRBJ2-2	NA	15	once	CASSLASIGTGELFF	TGTGCCAGCAGCTTAGCGTCGATTGGAACCGGGGAGCTGTTTTTT
TRBV5-1	TRBJ2-5	NA	15	NA	CASSLGLLSQETQYF	TGCGCCAGCAGCTTGGGGCTGCTATCCCAAGAGACCCAGTACTTC
TRBV7-9	TRBJ2-1	TRBD2	15	NA	CASSSGLAGVAEQFF	TGTGCCAGCAGCTCGGGACTAGCGGGAGTGGCTGAGCAGTTCTTC
TRBV29-1	TRBJ1-1	TRBD1	12	NA	CSAGQGSSEAFF	TGCAGCGCGGGACAGGGGAGCTCTGAAGCTTTCTTT